This T cell receptor beta chain was observed in a study of T-cell reconstitution after alpha-beta-depleted transplantation in children. Study-wide results and caveats: Newly produced T cells mostly accounted for T-cell counts and diversity one year post-transplant. Reportedly, alpha-beta T cells present about two months post-transplant originated from several hundred expanded clones of graft origin. Some patients' high day-60 TCRbeta diversity was attributed to recipient cells surviving conditioning.

This clonotype was seen more than once but under ten times. Its antigen remains unknown. The germline V and J ends were trimmed by 6 bases and 2 bases, with 8 bases remaining between them. This CDR3 contains 13 residues. Germline CDR1 reads MNHNS; CDR2 reads SASEGT. Using unique molecular identifiers, the investigators prepared the TCRbeta library. TCRdb recomputed calls from the PCR reads with MiXCR, one row per CDR3 protein. The data contain hundreds of thousands of distinct CDR3 sequences, 20% to 30% of them singletons. The V gene is TRBV6-1, the J gene TRBJ1-5; D call uncertain. The sequencing here drew on PBMCs, mostly from graft donor cells, taken 360 days after TCRalphabeta/CD19-depleted stem cell transplant. The TCR originated in a female patient aged 2-9 years who had a stem cell transplant for congenital amegakaryocytic thrombocytopenia, so the T cells may come from the graft donor. In DNA form, the CDR3 reads TGTGCCAGCAGCAGCACCGGCAATCAGCCCCAGCATTTT. It codes for CASSSTGNQPQHF.